The next 17 T cell receptor beta chains were all read from a single sample in a study of blood T cells in healthy people across ages. For the second PCR, which ran for about 7 to 11 cycles, a sample-barcoded 5' primer and a J-beta primer mix were used. TCRdb reprocessed the 5' RACE reads with MiXCR, giving one entry per CDR3 protein. In the table there are approximately 880,000 distinct CDR3 sequences, roughly 52% of which are singletons. Material for sequencing was blood. These receptors were taken from a man aged 25 to 40 in good health.

This clonotype was observed at least ten times. J is TRBJ2-7 and V is TRBV6-5, with TRBD1 matching 9 bases. The germline V gene has CDR1 MNHEY and CDR2 SVGAGI. The CDR3 covers 17 residues. Trimming took 0 bases from V and 0 from J; bases not matched to a gene: 6. CDR3 sequence reads: CASSYSGGTGLSYEQYF. The CDR3 DNA is TGTGCCAGCAGTTACTCCGGCGGGACAGGGCTCTCCTACGAGCAGTACTTC.

V is TRBV6-4 and J is TRBJ2-1; the match to TRBD2 covers 9 bases. The CDR3 extends over 16 amino acids. Per germline, CDR1 MRHNA and CDR2 SNTAGT. V lost 3 bases, J lost 6 bases, and 9 bases stayed unmatched. The chain's CDR3 is CASSEGASGAGNEQFF. CDR3 coding DNA: TGTGCCAGCAGTGAGGGGGCTAGCGGGGCGGGCAATGAGCAGTTCTTC.

The CDR3 coding sequence is TGTGCCAGCACCGGATGGGGGCTAGCCTACGAGCAGTACTTC. Translated, it gives CASTGWGLAYEQYF. The chain joins TRBV11-2 to TRBJ2-7; possible D gene TRBD1, 6 bases. This CDR3 is 14 amino acids long. In germline, CDR1 is SGHAT, CDR2 FQNNGV. Trimming took off 7 bases at V and 2 bases at J, with 15 bases between the two ends. Together with reference TRBV11-2 and TRBJ2-7, the CDR3 gives the full variable domain: EAGVAQSPRYKIIEKRQSVAFWCNPISGHATLYWYQQILGQGPKLLIQFQNNGVVDDSQLPKDRFSAERLKGVDSTLKIQPAKLEDSAVYLCASTGWGLAYEQYFGPGTRLTVT.

The genes are TRBV29-1 and TRBJ1-3, with no clear D. V lost 3 bases and J lost 0, with 9 bases in between. Germline values: CDR1 SQVTM, CDR2 ANQGSEA. The CDR3 consists of 14 residues. CDR3 region: CSVDLGGSGNTIYF. The CDR3 bases are TGCAGCGTTGATCTGGGAGGCTCTGGAAACACCATATATTTT.

The chain joins TRBV6-1 to TRBJ1-2, with D unresolved. V dropped 10 bases and J dropped 0 bases, with 18 bases sitting between them. The CDR3 runs to 15 residues. Germline V lookup: CDR1 MNHNS, CDR2 SASEGT. The CDR3 reads CATRSLPDSNYGYTF. The CDR3 DNA follows: TGTGCCACCCGATCCCTTCCAGACTCTAACTATGGCTACACCTTC.

This clonotype was found a few times. The chain recombines TRBV12-3 or TRBV12-4 with TRBJ1-2, with a tentative D call TRBD1 (6 bases). V lost 2 bases and J lost 4, with 14 bases in between. CDR3 length equals 15 residues. CDR3 amino acids: CASSLSGGRGYGYTF. The DNA of the CDR3 is TGTGCCAGCAGTTTATCTGGGGGCAGAGGCTATGGCTACACCTTC.

This clonotype has more than one count but fewer than ten. DNA of the CDR3: TGTGCCAGCAGCTCAAACAGGGGGAGCACAGATACGCAGTATTTT. It translates to CASSSNRGSTDTQYF. This sequence joins TRBV7-2 and TRBJ2-3; 8 bases map to TRBD1. The CDR3 is 15 residues long. Germline CDR1 is SGHTA and CDR2 is FQGNSA. Trimming at V came to 4 bases and at J to 0 bases, leaving 3 bases not matched to a gene.

V gene TRBV2 combines with J gene TRBJ2-1, with 13 bases that match TRBD2. Unmatched junction bases numbered 7, after V lost 5 bases and J lost 6 bases. CDR1 and CDR2 from the germline V gene are SNHLY and FYNNEI. This CDR3 has 16 amino acids. DNA of the CDR3: TGTGCCAGCAGTACCGCCACTAGCGGGGGGGCCAATGAGCAGTTCTTC. This gives the protein CASSTATSGGANEQFF.

The genes are TRBV20-1 and TRBJ2-5, with D unresolved. CDR1 and CDR2 from the germline V gene are DFQATT and SNEGSKA (reference sequence). This CDR3 has 15 amino acids. Trimming took off 5 bases at V and 1 base at J, with 17 bases between the two ends. For the CDR3, the DNA is TGCAGTGCTCCGCCCTACCACCTTCTCCAAGAGACCCAGTACTTC. It encodes CSAPPYHLLQETQYF.

The chain is built from TRBV7-9 and TRBJ1-2; TRBD1 agrees at 7 bases. The CDR3 runs 17 residues. Germline assignment: CDR1 SEHNR and CDR2 FQNEAQ (reference sequence). Trimming took 4 bases from V and 8 from J; bases not matched to a gene: 19. The CDR3 here is CASSSTMGRGRVDGYTF. CDR3 sequence (DNA): TGTGCCAGCAGCTCTACGATGGGGAGGGGGCGCGTAGACGGCTACACCTTC.

As regards this clonotype: This may arise from a read error, as a much more abundant clone is one base away. Written as DNA, the CDR3 is TGTGCCAGCAGCTTACAGCAGAACACTGAAGCTTTCTTT. Translated, it gives CASSLQQNTEAFF. The rearrangement links TRBV7-3 to TRBJ1-1; D is undetermined. The V and J ends lost 2 bases and 1 base respectively, with 5 bases between them. The CDR3 sequence is 13 residues long. Germline CDR1 reads SGHTA; CDR2 reads FQGTGA.

The V and J genes are TRBV7-2 and TRBJ2-3; 9 positions match TRBD1. The CDR3 is 13 amino acids. V shed 6 bases, J shed 6 bases, and the junction held 4 bases outside the gene matches. Germline V lookup: CDR1 SGHTA, CDR2 FQGNSA. The CDR3 DNA sequence: TGTGCCAGCAGATGGACAGGGGTGGATACGCAGTATTTT. Translated, it gives CASRWTGVDTQYF.

This clonotype was counted between two and nine times. V gene TRBV5-4 combines with J gene TRBJ2-7; a weak D match, TRBD2 (5 bases). Trimming removed 0 bases from V and 3 bases from J, with 10 bases in between. Germline V gives CDR1 SGHNT, CDR2 YYREEE (reference sequence). The CDR3 sequence is 14 residues long. The CDR3, as DNA: TGTGCCAGCAGCTTGGGTATTGAGGGCTACGAGCAGTACTTC. Translated, it gives CASSLGIEGYEQYF.

V usage is TRBV20-1 and J usage is TRBJ2-7; 11 bases are shared with TRBD1. With 0 bases clipped from V and 8 bases from J, the junction kept 12 bases outside the gene matches. Germline V gene data show CDR1 as DFQATT and CDR2 as SNEGSKA (reference sequence). CDR3 length: 16 residues. This CDR3 reads CSARDTGTGGTSQQYF. DNA of the CDR3: TGCAGTGCTAGAGATACCGGGACAGGGGGTACGAGTCAGCAGTACTTC.

This clonotype was observed once. The chain joins TRBV2 to TRBJ2-7, with a tentative D call TRBD2 (5 bases). The CDR3 totals 13 residues. Deletions cut 10 bases from V and 5 bases from J, with 18 bases between. Germline V gene data show CDR1 as SNHLY and CDR2 as FYNNEI. CDR3 in amino acids: CATSRETTDEQYF. CDR3 nucleotide sequence: TGTGCCACCTCAAGGGAGACTACCGACGAGCAGTACTTC.

This clonotype was observed at least ten times. The V gene is TRBV11-2, the J gene TRBJ1-4; possible D gene TRBD1, 6 bases. CDR3 length equals 15 residues. The germline CDR1 and CDR2 sequences are SGHAT and FQNNGV. V gave up 1 base and J gave up 2 bases, with 8 bases separating them. CDR3 sequence reads: CASSLGTGTNEKLFF. For the CDR3, the DNA is TGTGCCAGCAGCTTAGGCACAGGGACTAATGAAAAACTGTTTTTT. The complete variable domain, with remaining parts taken from reference TRBV11-2 and TRBJ1-4, reads EAGVAQSPRYKIIEKRQSVAFWCNPISGHATLYWYQQILGQGPKLLIQFQNNGVVDDSQLPKDRFSAERLKGVDSTLKIQPAKLEDSAVYLCASSLGTGTNEKLFFGSGTQLSVL.

In DNA, the CDR3 is TGTGCCAGCAGCTTAGCCGTAGCGGGGGGTTCTGAGACCCAGTACTTC. Protein product: CASSLAVAGGSETQYF. This chain uses TRBV7-2 with TRBJ2-5; 10 positions agree with TRBD2. This CDR3 is built from 16 residues. With 0 bases clipped from V and 5 bases from J, the junction kept 6 bases outside the gene matches. In germline, CDR1 is SGHTA, CDR2 FQGNSA.